The rows below give T cell receptor beta chains drawn from one sample of a study of blood T cell repertoires in COVID-19. Data came from immunoSEQ multiplex PCR; TCRdb stores just in-frame clones and leaves some out. The sample has over 200,000 clones; approximately 83% are singletons. Sequences were obtained from PBMCs or T cells enriched from blood (not recorded which). The receptors were sampled from a woman between 50 and 59 years old who had recovered from COVID-19. Each CDR3 is given with its conserved first and last residue.

TRBJ2-7,TRBV5-6,CASSLYLAGEQYF
TRBJ1-4,TRBV19,CASSGGRDREYEKLFF
TRBJ2-6,TRBV5-8,CASSLRAGRSGANVLTF
TRBJ2-1,TRBV14,CASSQEVRGLSRGEQFF
TRBJ2-1,TRBV12-3/TRBV12-4,CASSLAGGNEQFF
TRBJ1-3,TRBV19,CASTKRAGNTIYF
TRBJ2-1,TRBV3-1/TRBV3-2,CASSPSGTGIRDEQFF
TRBJ2-1,TRBV10-3,CATRTSGRINEQFF
TRBJ1-2,TRBV28,CASSLEWRNYGYTF
TRBJ1-5,TRBV19,CASSPHYRELRGQPQHF
TRBJ2-7,TRBV29-1,CSVEEVAGDLSYEQYF
TRBJ2-1,TRBV12-3/TRBV12-4,CASRTGGYNEQFF
TRBJ1-2,TRBV2,CASRGDRLDYGYTF
TRBJ2-3,TRBV15,CATSRGFSEDTDTQYF
TRBJ2-1,TRBV27,CASKGSGGSYNEQFF
TRBJ1-2,TRBV5-1,CASSLAGQDSSSYTF
TRBJ1-5,TRBV2,CASTGWESNQPQHF
TRBJ1-3,TRBV27,CASSPRGGRGTIYF
TRBJ1-5,TRBV18,CASSPAKDRAQHF
TRBJ1-6,TRBV3-1/TRBV3-2,CASSFGQGNSPLHF
TRBJ2-3,TRBV6-4,CASSQLTSGSFDTQYF
TRBJ2-7,TRBV25-1,CASSPAGTYEQYF
TRBJ1-2,TRBV19,CASSVPSDRVNGYTF
TRBJ2-2,TRBV27,CASRTGFSLTGELFF
TRBJ2-7,TRBV2,CASSERREQYF
TRBJ2-1,TRBV7-8,CASTKQTRANEQFF
TRBJ2-7,TRBV20-1,CSASSTSGTYEQYF
TRBJ2-5,TRBV11-2,CASSFKETQYF
TRBJ2-7,TRBV5-1,CASSFEPTGGPKDF
TRBJ2-3,TRBV5-1,CASSVRGSTDTQYF
TRBJ1-6,TRBV18,CASSPEGTGNHPLHF
TRBJ1-1,TRBV11-1,CASSRTGNTEAFF
TRBJ1-1,TRBV6-5,CASWRQGSPEAFF
TRBJ1-1,TRBV11-2,CASTPTFNTEAFF
TRBJ2-7,TRBV7-9,CASSLTGGGYEQYF
TRBJ2-5,TRBV7-2,CASSLGYGGVETQYF
TRBJ2-1,TRBV7-8,CASSSTSGSNNEQFF
TRBJ2-3,TRBV28,CASSPGTGMYFSTDTQYF
TRBJ1-3,TRBV6-5,CATNQGPGNTIYF
TRBJ1-4,TRBV30,CAWSWGGEKLFF